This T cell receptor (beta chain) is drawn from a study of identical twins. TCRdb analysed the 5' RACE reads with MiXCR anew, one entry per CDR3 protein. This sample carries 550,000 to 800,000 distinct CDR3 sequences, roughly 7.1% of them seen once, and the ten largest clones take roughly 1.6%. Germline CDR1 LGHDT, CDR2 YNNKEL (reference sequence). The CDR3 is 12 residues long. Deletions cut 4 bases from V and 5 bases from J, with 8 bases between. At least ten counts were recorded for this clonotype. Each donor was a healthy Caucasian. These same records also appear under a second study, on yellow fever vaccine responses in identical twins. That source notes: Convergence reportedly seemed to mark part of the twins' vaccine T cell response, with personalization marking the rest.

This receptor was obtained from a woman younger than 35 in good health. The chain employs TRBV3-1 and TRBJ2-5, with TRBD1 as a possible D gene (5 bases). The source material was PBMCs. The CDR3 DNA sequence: TGTGCCAGCAGCCTGACAGTGGAGACCCAGTACTTC. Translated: CASSLTVETQYF.